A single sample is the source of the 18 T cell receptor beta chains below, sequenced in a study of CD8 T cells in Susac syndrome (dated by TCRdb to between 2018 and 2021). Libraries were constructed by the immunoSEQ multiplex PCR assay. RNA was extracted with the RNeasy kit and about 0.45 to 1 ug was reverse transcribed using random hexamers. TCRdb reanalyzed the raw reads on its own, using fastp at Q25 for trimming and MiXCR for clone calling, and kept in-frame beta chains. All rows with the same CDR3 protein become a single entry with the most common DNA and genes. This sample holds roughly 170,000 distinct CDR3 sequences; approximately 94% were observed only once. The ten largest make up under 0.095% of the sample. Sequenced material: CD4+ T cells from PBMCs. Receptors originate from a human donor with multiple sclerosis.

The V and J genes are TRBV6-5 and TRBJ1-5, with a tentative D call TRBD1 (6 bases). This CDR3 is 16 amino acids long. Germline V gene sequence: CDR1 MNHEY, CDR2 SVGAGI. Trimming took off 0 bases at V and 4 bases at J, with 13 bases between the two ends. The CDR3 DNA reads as TGTGCCAGCAGTTACTCGTGGGGGCGCGGAAATCAGCCCCAGCATTTT. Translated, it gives CASSYSWGRGNQPQHF.

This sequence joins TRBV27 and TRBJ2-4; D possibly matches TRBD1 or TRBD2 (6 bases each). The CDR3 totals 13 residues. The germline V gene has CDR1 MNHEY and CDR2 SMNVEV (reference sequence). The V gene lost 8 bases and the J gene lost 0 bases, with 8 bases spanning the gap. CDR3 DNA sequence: TGTGCCAGCGGGGGGCCAGCCAAAAACATTCAGTACTTC. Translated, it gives CASGGPAKNIQYF.

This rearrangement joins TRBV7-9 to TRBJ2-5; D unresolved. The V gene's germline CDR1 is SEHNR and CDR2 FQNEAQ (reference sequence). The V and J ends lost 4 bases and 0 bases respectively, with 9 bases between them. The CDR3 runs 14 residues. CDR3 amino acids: CASSSPGHQETQYF. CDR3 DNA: TGTGCCAGCAGCTCACCGGGTCACCAAGAGACCCAGTACTTC.

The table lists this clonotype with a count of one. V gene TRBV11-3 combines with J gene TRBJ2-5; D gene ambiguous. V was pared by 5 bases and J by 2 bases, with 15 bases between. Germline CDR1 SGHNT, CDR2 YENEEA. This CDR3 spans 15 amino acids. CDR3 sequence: CASSPSAAPQETQYF. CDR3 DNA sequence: TGTGCCAGCAGCCCCTCTGCGGCCCCACAAGAGACCCAGTACTTC. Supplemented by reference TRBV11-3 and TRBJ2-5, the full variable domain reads EAGVVQSPRYKIIEKKQPVAFWCNPISGHNTLYWYLQNLGQGPELLIRYENEEAVDDSQLPKDRFSAERLKGVDSTLKIQPAELGDSAVYLCASSPSAAPQETQYFGPGTRLLVL.

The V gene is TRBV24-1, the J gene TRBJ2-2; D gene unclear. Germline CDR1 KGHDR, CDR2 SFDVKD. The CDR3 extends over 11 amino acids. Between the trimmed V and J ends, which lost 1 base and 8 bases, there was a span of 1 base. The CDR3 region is CATSDFGELFF. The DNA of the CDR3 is TGTGCCACCAGTGATTTTGGGGAGCTGTTTTTT.

The chain's CDR3 is CASSLAVRRGSEQFF. DNA for the CDR3: TGCGCCAGCAGCTTGGCGGTTAGAAGGGGTAGTGAGCAGTTCTTC. The chain carries TRBV5-1 and TRBJ2-1; D may be TRBD1 (5 bases). This CDR3 region has 15 residues. CDR1 is SGHRS, CDR2 YFSETQ, per germline. Trimming removed 0 bases from V and 9 bases from J, with 16 bases in between. The full variable domain, completed using reference TRBV5-1 and TRBJ2-1, is KAGVTQTPRYLIKTRGQQVTLSCSPISGHRSVSWYQQTPGQGLQFLFEYFSETQRNKGNFPGRFSGRQFSNSRSEMNVSTLELGDSALYLCASSLAVRRGSEQFFGPGTRLTVL.

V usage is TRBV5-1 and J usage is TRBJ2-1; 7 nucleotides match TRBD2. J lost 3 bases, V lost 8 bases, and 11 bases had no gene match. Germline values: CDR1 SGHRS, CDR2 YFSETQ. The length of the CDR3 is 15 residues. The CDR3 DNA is TGCGCCAGTTGGGGAGGGACCAACTTCTACAATGAGCAGTTCTTC. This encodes CASWGGTNFYNEQFF.

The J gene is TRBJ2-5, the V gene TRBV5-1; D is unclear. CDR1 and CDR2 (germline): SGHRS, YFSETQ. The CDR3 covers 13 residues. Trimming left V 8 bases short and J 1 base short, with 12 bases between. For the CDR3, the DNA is TGCGCCAGGAAACGAGGTATCCAAGAGACCCAGTACTTC. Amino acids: CARKRGIQETQYF.

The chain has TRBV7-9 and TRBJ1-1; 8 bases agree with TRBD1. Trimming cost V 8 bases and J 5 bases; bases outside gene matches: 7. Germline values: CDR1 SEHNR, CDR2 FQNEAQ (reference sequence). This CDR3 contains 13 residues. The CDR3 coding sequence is TGTGCCAGCGGGACAGGAGGAACGACTGAAGCTTTCTTT. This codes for CASGTGGTTEAFF.

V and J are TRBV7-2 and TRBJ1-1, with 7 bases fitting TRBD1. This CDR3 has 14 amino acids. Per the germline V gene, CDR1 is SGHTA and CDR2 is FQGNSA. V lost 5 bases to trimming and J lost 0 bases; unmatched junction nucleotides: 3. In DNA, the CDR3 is TGTGCCAGCAGCATGGACAGGATGAACACTGAAGCTTTCTTT. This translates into CASSMDRMNTEAFF.

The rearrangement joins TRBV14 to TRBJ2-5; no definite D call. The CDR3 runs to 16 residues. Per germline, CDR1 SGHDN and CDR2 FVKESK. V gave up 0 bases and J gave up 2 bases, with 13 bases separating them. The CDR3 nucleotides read TGTGCCAGCAGCCAAGATTCCCGGACGCCTCAAGAGACCCAGTACTTC. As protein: CASSQDSRTPQETQYF.

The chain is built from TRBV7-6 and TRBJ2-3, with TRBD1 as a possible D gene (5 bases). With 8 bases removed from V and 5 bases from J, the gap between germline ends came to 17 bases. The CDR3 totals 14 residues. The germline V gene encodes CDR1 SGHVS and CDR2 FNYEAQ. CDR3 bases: TGTGCCAGCGCAAGGGGCAGTTCTTTAGATACGCAGTATTTT. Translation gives CASARGSSLDTQYF.

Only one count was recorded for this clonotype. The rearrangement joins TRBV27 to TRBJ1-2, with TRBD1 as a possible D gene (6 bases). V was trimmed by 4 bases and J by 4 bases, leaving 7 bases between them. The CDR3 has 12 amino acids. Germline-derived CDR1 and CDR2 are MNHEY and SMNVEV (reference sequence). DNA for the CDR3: TGTGCCAGCAGTTCAGGGGTCTATGGCTACACCTTC. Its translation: CASSSGVYGYTF.

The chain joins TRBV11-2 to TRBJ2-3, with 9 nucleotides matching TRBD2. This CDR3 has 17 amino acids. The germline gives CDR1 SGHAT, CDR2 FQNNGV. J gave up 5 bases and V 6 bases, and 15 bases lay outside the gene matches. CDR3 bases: TGTGCCAGCAGGTCAAACGCGGGGGGGACCGTAGGAGATACGCAGTATTTT. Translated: CASRSNAGGTVGDTQYF.

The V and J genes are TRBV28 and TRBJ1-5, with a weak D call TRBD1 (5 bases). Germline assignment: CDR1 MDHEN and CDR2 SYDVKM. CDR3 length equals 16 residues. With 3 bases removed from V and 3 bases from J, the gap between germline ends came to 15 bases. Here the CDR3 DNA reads TGTGCCAGCAGTTTCCCCGGGACGGAGTTCAATCAGCCCCAGCATTTT. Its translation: CASSFPGTEFNQPQHF.

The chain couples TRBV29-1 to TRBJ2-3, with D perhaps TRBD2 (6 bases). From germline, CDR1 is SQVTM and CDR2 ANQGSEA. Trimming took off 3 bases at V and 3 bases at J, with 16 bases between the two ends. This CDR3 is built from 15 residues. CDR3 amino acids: CSVEELAYKTDTQYF. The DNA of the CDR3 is TGCAGCGTTGAGGAACTAGCATATAAAACAGATACGCAGTATTTT.

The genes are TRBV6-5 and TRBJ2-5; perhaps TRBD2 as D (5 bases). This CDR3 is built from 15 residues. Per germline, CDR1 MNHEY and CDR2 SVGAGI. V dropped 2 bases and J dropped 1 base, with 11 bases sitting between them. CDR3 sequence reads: CASSYALASQETQYF. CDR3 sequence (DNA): TGTGCCAGCAGTTACGCGCTAGCCAGCCAAGAGACCCAGTACTTC.

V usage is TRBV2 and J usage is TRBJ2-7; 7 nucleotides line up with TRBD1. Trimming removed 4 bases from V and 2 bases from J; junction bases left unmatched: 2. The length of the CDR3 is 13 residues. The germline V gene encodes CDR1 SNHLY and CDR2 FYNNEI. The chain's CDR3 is CASSVQGTYEQYF. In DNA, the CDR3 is TGTGCCAGCAGTGTACAGGGGACCTACGAGCAGTACTTC.